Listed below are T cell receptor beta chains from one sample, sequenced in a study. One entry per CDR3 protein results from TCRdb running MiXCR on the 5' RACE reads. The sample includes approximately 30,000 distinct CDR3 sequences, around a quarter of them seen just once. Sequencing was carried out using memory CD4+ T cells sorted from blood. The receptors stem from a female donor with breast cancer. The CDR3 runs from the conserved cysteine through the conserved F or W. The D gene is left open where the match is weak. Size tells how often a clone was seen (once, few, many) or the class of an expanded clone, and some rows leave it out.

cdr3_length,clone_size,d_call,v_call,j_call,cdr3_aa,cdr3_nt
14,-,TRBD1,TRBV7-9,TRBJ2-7,CASSFVTGGNEQYF,TGTGCCAGCAGCTTCGTTACAGGGGGGAACGAGCAGTACTTC
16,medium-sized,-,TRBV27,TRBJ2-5,CASSSRGVGISETQYF,TGTGCCAGCAGTAGCAGGGGAGTGGGTATATCGGAGACCCAGTACTTC
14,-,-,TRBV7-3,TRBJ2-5,CASSLTGGSETQYF,TGTGCCAGCAGCTTAACGGGGGGTAGTGAGACCCAGTACTTC
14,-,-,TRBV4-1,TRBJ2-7,CASSQARPTYEQYF,TGCGCCAGCAGCCAAGCCCGCCCGACCTACGAGCAGTACTTC
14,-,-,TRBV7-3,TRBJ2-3,CASSASAGSDTQYF,TGTGCCAGCAGCGCGTCGGCGGGATCAGATACGCAGTATTTT
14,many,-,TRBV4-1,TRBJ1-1,CASSQGGPNTEAFF,TGCGCCAGCAGCCAAGGGGGGCCGAACACTGAAGCTTTCTTT
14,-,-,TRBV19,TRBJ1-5,CASSMRGSNQPQHF,TGTGCCAGTAGTATGAGGGGAAGCAATCAGCCCCAGCATTTT
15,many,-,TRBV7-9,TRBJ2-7,CASSLVSLGSNEQYF,TGTGCCAGCAGCTTAGTCTCCCTGGGATCCAACGAGCAGTACTTC
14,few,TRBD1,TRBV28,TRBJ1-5,CASGQDRGDQPQHF,TGTGCCAGCGGACAGGACCGCGGCGATCAGCCCCAGCATTTT
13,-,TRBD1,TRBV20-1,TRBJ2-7,CSTDRVSPYEQYF,TGCAGTACCGACAGGGTAAGCCCCTACGAGCAGTACTTC
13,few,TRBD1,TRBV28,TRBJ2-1,CASRDRGYNEQFF,TGTGCCAGCCGGGACAGGGGCTACAATGAGCAGTTCTTC
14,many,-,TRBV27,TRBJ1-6,CASSLDGGNSPLHF,TGTGCCAGCAGTTTGGACGGGGGTAATTCACCCCTCCACTTT
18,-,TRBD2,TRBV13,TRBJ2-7,CASSFRDRDTSGRYEQYF,TGTGCCAGCAGCTTCCGGGACAGGGATACTAGCGGGAGGTACGAGCAGTACTTC
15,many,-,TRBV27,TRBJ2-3,CASRPVDLSTDTQYF,TGTGCCAGCAGACCTGTCGACCTTAGCACAGATACGCAGTATTTT
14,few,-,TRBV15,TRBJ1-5,CATTVQGSNQPQHF,TGTGCCACCACGGTACAGGGAAGCAATCAGCCCCAGCATTTT
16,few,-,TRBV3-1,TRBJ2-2,CASSQDGGEYTGELFF,TGTGCCAGCAGCCAAGATGGAGGCGAGTACACCGGGGAGCTGTTTTTT
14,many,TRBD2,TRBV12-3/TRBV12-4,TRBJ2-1,CASNGTSRYNEQFF,TGTGCCAGCAACGGGACTAGCAGATACAATGAGCAGTTCTTC
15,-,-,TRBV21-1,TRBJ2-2,CASSTLQGRSGELFF,TGTGCCAGCAGCACCCTACAGGGGCGAAGCGGGGAGCTGTTTTTT
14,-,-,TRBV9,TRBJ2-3,CASSVEGDTDTQYF,TGTGCCAGCAGCGTAGAGGGGGACACAGATACGCAGTATTTT
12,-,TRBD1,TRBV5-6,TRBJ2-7,CASSLQGYEQYF,TGTGCCAGCAGCTTACAGGGGTACGAGCAGTACTTC
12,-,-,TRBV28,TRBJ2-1,CASSFSGYEQFF,TGTGCCAGCAGTTTTTCAGGTTATGAGCAGTTCTTC
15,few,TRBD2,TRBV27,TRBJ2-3,CASTPSGINTDTQYF,TGTGCCAGCACCCCTAGCGGAATAAACACAGATACGCAGTATTTT
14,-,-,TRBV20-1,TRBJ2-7,CSASPPGTGYEQYF,TGCAGTGCTAGCCCCCCGGGGACGGGCTACGAGCAGTACTTC
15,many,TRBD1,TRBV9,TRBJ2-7,CASSPGTGGSYEQYF,TGTGCCAGCAGCCCCGGGACAGGGGGGTCCTACGAGCAGTACTTC
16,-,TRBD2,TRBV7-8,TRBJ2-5,CASSLLLAAQTETQYF,TGTGCCAGCAGCTTACTCCTAGCGGCACAAACGGAGACCCAGTACTTC
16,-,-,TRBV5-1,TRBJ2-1,CASSLVPGQEKMQQFF,TGCGCCAGCAGCTTGGTTCCGGGACAAGAGAAAATGCAACAGTTCTTC
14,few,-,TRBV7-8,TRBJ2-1,CASSLTPDYNEQFF,TGTGCCAGCAGCTTAACCCCAGATTACAATGAGCAGTTCTTC
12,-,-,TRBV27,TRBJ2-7,CASSRGEAEQYF,TGTGCCAGCAGTAGGGGGGAGGCCGAGCAGTACTTC
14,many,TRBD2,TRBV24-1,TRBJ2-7,CATSDTGLVYEQYF,TGTGCCACCAGTGATACGGGACTAGTCTACGAGCAGTACTTC
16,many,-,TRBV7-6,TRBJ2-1,CASSRNPTSSYNEQFF,TGTGCCAGCAGCCGTAATCCGACAAGCTCCTACAATGAGCAGTTCTTC
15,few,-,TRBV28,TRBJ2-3,CASSLSSFRTDTQYF,TGTGCCAGCAGTTTATCCTCTTTCCGGACAGATACGCAGTATTTT
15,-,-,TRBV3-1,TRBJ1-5,CASSQDKAVNQPQHF,TGTGCCAGCAGCCAAGACAAAGCAGTCAATCAGCCCCAGCATTTT
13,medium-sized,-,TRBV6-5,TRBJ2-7,CASSYGPQNEQYF,TGTGCCAGCAGTTACGGGCCCCAAAACGAGCAGTACTTC
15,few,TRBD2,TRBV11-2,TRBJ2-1,CASSPGGMAPPQQFF,TGTGCCAGCAGCCCCGGGGGGATGGCCCCCCCCCAGCAGTTCTTC
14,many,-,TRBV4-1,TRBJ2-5,CASSQDVRVKTQYF,TGCGCCAGCAGCCAAGATGTGAGGGTGAAGACCCAGTACTTC
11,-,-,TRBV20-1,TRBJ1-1,CSATGGTEAFF,TGCAGCGCTACGGGCGGAACTGAAGCTTTCTTT
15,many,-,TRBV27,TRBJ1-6,CASSLWGSEDSPLHF,TGTGCCAGCAGTTTATGGGGTTCGGAGGATTCACCCCTCCACTTT
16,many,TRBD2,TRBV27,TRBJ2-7,CASSFAGLAGIYEQYF,TGTGCCAGCAGTTTCGCGGGACTAGCGGGGATTTACGAGCAGTACTTC
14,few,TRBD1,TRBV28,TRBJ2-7,CASSLWDRLHEQYF,TGTGCCAGCAGTTTATGGGACAGGCTCCACGAGCAGTACTTC
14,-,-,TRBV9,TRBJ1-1,CASSVVPGDTEAFF,TGTGCCAGCAGCGTAGTCCCGGGGGACACTGAAGCTTTCTTT
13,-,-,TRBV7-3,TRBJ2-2,CASSLIGTRELFF,TGTGCCAGCAGCTTAATCGGAACCAGGGAGCTGTTTTTT
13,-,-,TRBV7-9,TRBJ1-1,CANSLDYNTEAFF,TGTGCCAACAGCTTAGACTATAACACTGAAGCTTTCTTT
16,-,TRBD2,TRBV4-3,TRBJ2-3,CASSQAGAGGADTQYF,TGCGCCAGCAGCCAAGCAGGGGCCGGGGGGGCAGATACGCAGTATTTT